The 8 T cell receptor beta chains given below trace back to one sample, sequenced in a study of blood T cell repertoires in COVID-19. Data came from immunoSEQ multiplex PCR; TCRdb stores just in-frame clones and leaves some out. The sample lists more than 150,000 clones, 79% seen once, with roughly 17% in the top ten. Material: peripheral blood. The origin of the receptors is a man aged 55 to 70 with active or convalescent COVID-19.

The CDR3 protein is CASSDRGLIEAFF. The DNA of the CDR3 is TGTGCCAGCAGCGACAGGGGGCTGATTGAAGCTTTCTTT. The chain combines TRBV6-6 with TRBJ1-1, with TRBD1 identical over 10 bases. Per the germline V gene, CDR1 is MNHNY and CDR2 is SVGAGI (reference sequence). The CDR3 extends over 13 amino acids. Germline trimming cut 6 bases from V and 7 bases from J; bases unmatched to any gene: 5.

This clone has at least ten counts. J is TRBJ2-3 and V is TRBV12-3 or TRBV12-4, with 7 bases identical to TRBD2. The trim removed 2 bases at V and 5 bases at J, leaving 1 base unmatched. This CDR3 comprises 13 residues. CDR3 region: CASSLSGVDTQYF. Written as DNA, the CDR3 is TGTGCCAGCAGTTTAAGCGGGGTAGATACGCAGTATTTT.

This clone was counted between two and nine times. This sequence joins TRBV2 and TRBJ1-5, with 7 nucleotides matching TRBD1. CDR1 is SNHLY and CDR2 is FYNNEI in the germline V gene. The CDR3 length is 15 residues. The V and J ends lost 4 bases and 5 bases, in that order; junction bases with no gene match: 8. The CDR3 is CASSVGQTGYQPQHF. Here the CDR3 DNA reads TGTGCCAGCAGTGTGGGCCAGACAGGGTATCAGCCCCAGCATTTT.

This clone appeared a few times. The rearrangement uses TRBV30 and TRBJ1-6; TRBD1 matches 8 bases. Germline trimming cut 2 bases from V and 0 bases from J; bases unmatched to any gene: 0. This CDR3 has 15 amino acids. From germline, CDR1 is GTSNPN and CDR2 SVGIG (reference sequence). This chain's CDR3 is CAWSTGGSYNSPLHF. For the CDR3, the DNA is TGTGCCTGGAGTACAGGGGGCTCCTATAATTCACCCCTCCACTTT.

The gene calls are TRBV15 and TRBJ2-4; 11 bases agree with TRBD1. The CDR3 spans 15 residues. Germline values: CDR1 LNHNV, CDR2 YYDKDF (reference sequence). V dropped 1 base and J dropped 6; count of bases not matched to a gene: 2. The CDR3 protein is CATSRGGTGGNIQYF. The CDR3 region has the DNA TGTGCCACCAGCAGAGGAGGGACAGGGGGAAACATTCAGTACTTC.

This chain joins TRBV19 and TRBJ2-2; 7 nucleotides agree with TRBD2. This CDR3 is built from 18 residues. The V gene end was trimmed by 7 bases and the J gene end by 0 bases; junction bases not matched to a gene: 14. Germline CDR1 is LNHDA and CDR2 is SQIVND (reference sequence). The DNA for the CDR3 is TGTGCCAGTACCCCCAGGCCGCTAGCGGTCGCGAACACCGGGGAGCTGTTTTTT. This sequence encodes CASTPRPLAVANTGELFF.

This chain links TRBV7-6 with TRBJ2-3, with a weak D call TRBD1 (6 bases). With 1 base removed from V and 5 bases from J, the gap between germline ends came to 10 bases. The germline CDR1 and CDR2 sequences are SGHVS and FNYEAQ. The length of the CDR3 is 14 residues. Here the CDR3 DNA reads TGTGCCAGCAGCTTAGGGGGGCTTGGAGATACGCAGTATTTT. Translating it yields CASSLGGLGDTQYF.

The CDR3 here is CSASRGTADDYNEQFF. CDR3 DNA sequence: TGCAGTGCTAGTCGGGGGACAGCAGACGACTACAATGAGCAGTTCTTC. The chain couples TRBV20-1 to TRBJ2-1; D might be TRBD1 (7 bases). The germline V and J ends were trimmed by 3 bases and 3 bases, with 18 bases remaining between them. CDR1 is DFQATT, CDR2 SNEGSKA, per germline (reference sequence). The length of the CDR3 is 16 residues.